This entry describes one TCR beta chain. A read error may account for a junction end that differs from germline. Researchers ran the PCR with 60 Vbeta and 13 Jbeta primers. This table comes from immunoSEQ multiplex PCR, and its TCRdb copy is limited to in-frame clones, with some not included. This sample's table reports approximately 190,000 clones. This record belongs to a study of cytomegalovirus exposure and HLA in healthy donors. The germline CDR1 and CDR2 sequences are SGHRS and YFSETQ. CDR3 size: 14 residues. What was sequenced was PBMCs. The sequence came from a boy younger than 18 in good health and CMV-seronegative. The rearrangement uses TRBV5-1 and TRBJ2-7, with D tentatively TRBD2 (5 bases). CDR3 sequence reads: CASSLASGLYGQYF. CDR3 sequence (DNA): TGCGCCAGCAGCTTGGCCTCAGGACTCTACGGGCAGTACTTC.